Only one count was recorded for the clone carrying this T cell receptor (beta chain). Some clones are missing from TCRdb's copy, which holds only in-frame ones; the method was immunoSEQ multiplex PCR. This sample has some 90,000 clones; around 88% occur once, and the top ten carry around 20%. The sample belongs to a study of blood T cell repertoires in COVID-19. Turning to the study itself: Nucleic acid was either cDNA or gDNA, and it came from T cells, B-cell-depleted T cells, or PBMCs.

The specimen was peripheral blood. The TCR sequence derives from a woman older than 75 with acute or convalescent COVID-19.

The DNA of the CDR3 is TGTGCCAGCGGCACGATGACAGCGAGCACAGATACGCAGTATTTT. Translating it yields CASGTMTASTDTQYF. V and J are TRBV7-9 and TRBJ2-3, with TRBD1 as a possible D gene (5 bases). V was shortened by 8 bases and J by 0 bases, with 15 bases between the two germline ends. The CDR3 spans 15 residues. Germline V CDR1 and CDR2: SEHNR, FQNEAQ (reference sequence). The variable domain in full, with the rest retrieved from reference TRBV7-9 and TRBJ2-3, is DTGVSQNPRHKITKRGQNVTFRCDPISEHNRLYWYRQTLGQGPEFLTYFQNEAQLEKSRLLSDRFSAERPKGSFSTLEIQRTEQGDSAMYLCASGTMTASTDTQYFGPGTRLTVL.